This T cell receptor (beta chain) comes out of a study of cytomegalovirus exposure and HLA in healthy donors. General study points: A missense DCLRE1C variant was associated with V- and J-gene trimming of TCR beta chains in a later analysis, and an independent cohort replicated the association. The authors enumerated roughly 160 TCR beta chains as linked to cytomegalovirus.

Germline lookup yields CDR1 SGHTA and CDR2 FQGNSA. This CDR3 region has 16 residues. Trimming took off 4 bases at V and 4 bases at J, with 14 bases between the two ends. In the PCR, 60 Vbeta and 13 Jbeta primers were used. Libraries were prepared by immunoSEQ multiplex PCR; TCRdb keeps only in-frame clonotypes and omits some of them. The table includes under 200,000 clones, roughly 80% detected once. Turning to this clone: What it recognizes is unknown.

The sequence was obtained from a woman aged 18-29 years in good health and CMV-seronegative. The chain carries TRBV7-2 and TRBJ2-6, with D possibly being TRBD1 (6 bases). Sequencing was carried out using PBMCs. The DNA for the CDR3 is TGTGCCAGCAGCTCGATAGCAGGGGTCGGGGCCAACGTCCTGACTTTC. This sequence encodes CASSSIAGVGANVLTF. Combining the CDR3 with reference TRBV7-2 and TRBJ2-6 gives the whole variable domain GAGVSQSPSNKVTEKGKDVELRCDPISGHTALYWYRQSLGQGLEFLIYFQGNSAPDKSGLPSDRFSAERTGGSVSTLTIQRTQQEDSAVYLCASSSIAGVGANVLTFGAGSRLTVL.